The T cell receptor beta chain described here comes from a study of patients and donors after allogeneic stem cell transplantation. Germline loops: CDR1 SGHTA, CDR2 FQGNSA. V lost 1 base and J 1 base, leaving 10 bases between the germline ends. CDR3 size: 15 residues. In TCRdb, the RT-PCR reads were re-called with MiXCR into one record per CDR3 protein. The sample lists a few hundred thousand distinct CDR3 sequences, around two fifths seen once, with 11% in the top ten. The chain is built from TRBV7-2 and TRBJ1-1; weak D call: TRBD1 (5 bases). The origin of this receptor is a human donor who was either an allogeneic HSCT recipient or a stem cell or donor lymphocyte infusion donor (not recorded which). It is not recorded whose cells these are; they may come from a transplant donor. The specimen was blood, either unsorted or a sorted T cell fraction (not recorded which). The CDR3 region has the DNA TGTGCCAGCAGCTTAGATCTGGGGCCGAACACTGAAGCTTTCTTT. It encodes CASSLDLGPNTEAFF.